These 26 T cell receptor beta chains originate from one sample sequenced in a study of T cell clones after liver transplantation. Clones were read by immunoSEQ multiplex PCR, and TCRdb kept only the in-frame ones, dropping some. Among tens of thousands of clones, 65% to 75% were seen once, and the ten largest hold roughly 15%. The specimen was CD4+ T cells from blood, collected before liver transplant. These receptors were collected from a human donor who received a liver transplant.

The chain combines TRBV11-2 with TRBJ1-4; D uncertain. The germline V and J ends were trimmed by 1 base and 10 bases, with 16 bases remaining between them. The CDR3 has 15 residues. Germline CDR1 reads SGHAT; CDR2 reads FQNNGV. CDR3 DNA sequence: TGTGCCAGCAGCTTAGGTAGCTATTACTCGGCAAAACTGTTTTTT. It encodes CASSLGSYYSAKLFF.

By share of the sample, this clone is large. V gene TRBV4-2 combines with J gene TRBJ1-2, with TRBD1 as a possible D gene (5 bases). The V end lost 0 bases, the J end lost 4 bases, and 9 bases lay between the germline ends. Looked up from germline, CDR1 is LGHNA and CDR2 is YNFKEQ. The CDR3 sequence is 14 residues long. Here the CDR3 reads CASSQEGGTYGYTF. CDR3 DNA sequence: TGTGCCAGCAGCCAAGAGGGGGGGACCTATGGCTACACCTTC.

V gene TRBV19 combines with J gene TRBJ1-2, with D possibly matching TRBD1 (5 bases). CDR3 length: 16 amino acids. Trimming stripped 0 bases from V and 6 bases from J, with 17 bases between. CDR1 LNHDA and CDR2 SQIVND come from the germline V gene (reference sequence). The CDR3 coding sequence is TGTGCCAGTAGTATAGATCGGGAATTAGCGGGACATGGCTACACCTTC. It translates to CASSIDRELAGHGYTF.

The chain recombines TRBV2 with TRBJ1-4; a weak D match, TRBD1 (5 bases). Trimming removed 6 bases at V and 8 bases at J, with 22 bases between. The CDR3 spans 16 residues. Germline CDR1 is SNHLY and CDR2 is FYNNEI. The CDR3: CASSVERGGGREKLFF. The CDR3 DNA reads TGTGCCAGCAGCGTAGAACGGGGGGGTGGTAGGGAAAAACTGTTTTTT. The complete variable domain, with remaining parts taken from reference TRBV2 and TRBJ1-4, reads EPEVTQTPSHQVTQMGQEVILRCVPISNHLYFYWYRQILGQKVEFLVSFYNNEISEKSEIFDDQFSVERPDGSNFTLKIRSTKLEDSAMYFCASSVERGGGREKLFFGSGTQLSVL.

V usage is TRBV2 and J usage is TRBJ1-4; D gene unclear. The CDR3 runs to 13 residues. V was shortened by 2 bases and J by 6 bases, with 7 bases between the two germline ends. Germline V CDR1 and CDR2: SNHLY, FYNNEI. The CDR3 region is CASSESVYEKLFF. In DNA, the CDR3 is TGTGCCAGCAGTGAATCTGTTTATGAAAAACTGTTTTTT.

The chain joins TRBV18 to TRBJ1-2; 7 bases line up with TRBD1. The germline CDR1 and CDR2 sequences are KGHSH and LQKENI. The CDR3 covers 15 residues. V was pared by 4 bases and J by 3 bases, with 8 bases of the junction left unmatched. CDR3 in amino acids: CASSRAGTVDYGYTF. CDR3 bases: TGTGCCAGCTCACGTGCCGGGACAGTCGACTATGGCTACACCTTC. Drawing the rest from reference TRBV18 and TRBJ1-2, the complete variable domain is NAGVMQNPRHLVRRRGQEARLRCSPMKGHSHVYWYRQLPEEGLKFMVYLQKENIIDESGMPKERFSAEFPKEGPSILRIQQVVRGDSAAYFCASSRAGTVDYGYTFGSGTRLTVV.

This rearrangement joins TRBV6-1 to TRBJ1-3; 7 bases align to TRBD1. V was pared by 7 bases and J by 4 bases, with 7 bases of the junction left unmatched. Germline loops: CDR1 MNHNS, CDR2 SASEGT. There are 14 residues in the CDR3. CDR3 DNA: TGTGCCAGCAATCCCGACAGGGCCGGAAACACCATATATTTT. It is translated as CASNPDRAGNTIYF.

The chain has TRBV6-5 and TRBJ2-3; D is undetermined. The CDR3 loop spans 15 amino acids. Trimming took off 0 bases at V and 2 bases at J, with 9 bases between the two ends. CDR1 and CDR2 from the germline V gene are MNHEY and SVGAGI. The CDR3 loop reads CASSYSSVLTDTQYF. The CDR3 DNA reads TGTGCCAGCAGTTACTCGTCGGTTCTCACAGATACGCAGTATTTT.

The CDR3 sequence is CASSYYQRDTQYF. For the CDR3, the DNA is TGTGCCAGCAGTTACTACCAGCGGGATACGCAGTATTTT. V gene TRBV6-5 combines with J gene TRBJ2-3, with D possibly being TRBD2 (5 bases). Germline V lookup: CDR1 MNHEY, CDR2 SVGAGI. The length of the CDR3 is 13 residues. Between the trimmed V and J ends, which lost 1 base and 6 bases, there was a span of 8 bases.

CDR3 sequence: CASSLAENSPLHF. In DNA, the CDR3 is TGTGCCAGCAGCTTAGCCGAGAATTCACCCCTCCACTTT. The gene calls are TRBV7-9 and TRBJ1-6; unclear D gene. V was clipped by 0 bases and J by 7 bases, with 4 bases between them. This CDR3 contains 13 residues. CDR1 SEHNR and CDR2 FQNEAQ come from the germline V gene (reference sequence).

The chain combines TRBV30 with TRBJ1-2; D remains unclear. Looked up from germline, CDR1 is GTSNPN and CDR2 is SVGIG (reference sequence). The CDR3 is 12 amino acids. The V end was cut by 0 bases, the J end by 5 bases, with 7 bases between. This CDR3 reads CAWSVYRYGYTF. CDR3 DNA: TGTGCCTGGAGTGTTTACCGGTATGGCTACACCTTC.

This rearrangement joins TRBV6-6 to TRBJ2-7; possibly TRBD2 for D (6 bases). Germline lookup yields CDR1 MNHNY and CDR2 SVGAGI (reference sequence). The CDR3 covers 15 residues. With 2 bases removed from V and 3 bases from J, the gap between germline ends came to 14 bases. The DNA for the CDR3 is TGTGCCAGCAGTTACACGCGGGACGGTAGCTACGAGCAGTACTTC. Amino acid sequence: CASSYTRDGSYEQYF.

The CDR3 nucleotides read TGTGCCAGCAGCCGGCGACTAGCGGGGGGACCCGTCGATGAGCAGTTCTTC. Its protein product is CASSRRLAGGPVDEQFF. The chain has TRBV7-2 and TRBJ2-1; 13 bases map to TRBD2. Germline lookup yields CDR1 SGHTA and CDR2 FQGNSA. The CDR3 covers 17 residues. V was pared by 5 bases and J by 8 bases, with 12 bases of the junction left unmatched.

The CDR3 loop is CASSPFGGEQYF. CDR3 sequence (DNA): TGTGCCAGCAGCCCCTTCGGGGGCGAGCAGTACTTC. V gene TRBV5-4 combines with J gene TRBJ2-7; tentative D call: TRBD2 (6 bases). The length of the CDR3 is 12 residues. The V gene lost 4 bases and the J gene lost 6 bases, with 11 bases spanning the gap. Germline CDR1 SGHNT, CDR2 YYREEE (reference sequence).

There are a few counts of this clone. CDR3 coding DNA: TGTGCCAGCAGCGATACCGGGGGGGGTATTCTGGAGACCCAGTACTTC. This translates into CASSDTGGGILETQYF. The chain combines TRBV7-2 with TRBJ2-5; TRBD2 matches 8 bases. With V trimmed by 5 bases and J by 5 bases, 13 bases remained unmatched. Looked up from germline, CDR1 is SGHTA and CDR2 is FQGNSA. This CDR3 comprises 16 residues.

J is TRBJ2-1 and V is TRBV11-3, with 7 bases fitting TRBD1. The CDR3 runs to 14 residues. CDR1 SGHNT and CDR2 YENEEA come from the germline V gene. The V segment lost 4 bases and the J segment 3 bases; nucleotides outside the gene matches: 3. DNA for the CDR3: TGTGCCAGCAGCTCGTCAGGGGGCTACAATGAGCAGTTCTTC. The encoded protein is CASSSSGGYNEQFF.

CDR3 loop: CACAGSMNTEAFF. CDR3 DNA sequence: TGTGCCTGCGCTGGGAGCATGAACACTGAAGCTTTCTTT. J is TRBJ1-1 and V is TRBV30; D uncertain. From germline, CDR1 is GTSNPN and CDR2 SVGIG (reference sequence). The CDR3 is made up of 13 amino acids. V was trimmed by 6 bases and J by 0 bases, leaving 11 bases between them. Full variable domain (outside the CDR3, taken from reference TRBV30 and TRBJ1-1): SQTIHQWPATLVQPVGSPLSLECTVEGTSNPNLYWYRQAAGRGLQLLFYSVGIGQISSEVPQNLSASRPQDRQFILSSKKLLLSDSGFYLCACAGSMNTEAFFGQGTRLTVV.

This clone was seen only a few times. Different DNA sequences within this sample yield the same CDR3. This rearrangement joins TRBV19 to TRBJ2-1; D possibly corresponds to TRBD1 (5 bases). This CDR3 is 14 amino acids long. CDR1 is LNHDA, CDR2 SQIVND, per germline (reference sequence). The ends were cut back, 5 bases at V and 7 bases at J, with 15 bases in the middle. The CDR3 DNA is TGTGCCAGTAGTCCAAGGGGCTTGGGGAATGAGCAGTTCTTC. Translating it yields CASSPRGLGNEQFF. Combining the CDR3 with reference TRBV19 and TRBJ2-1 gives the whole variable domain DGGITQSPKYLFRKEGQNVTLSCEQNLNHDAMYWYRQDPGQGLRLIYYSQIVNDFQKGDIAEGYSVSREKKESFPLTVTSAQKNPTAFYLCASSPRGLGNEQFFGPGTRLTVL.

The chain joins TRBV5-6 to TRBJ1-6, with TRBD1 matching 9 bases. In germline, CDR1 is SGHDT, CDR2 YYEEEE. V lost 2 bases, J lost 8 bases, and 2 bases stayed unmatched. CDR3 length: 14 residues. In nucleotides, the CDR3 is TGTGCCAGCAGCTTCCGGGACAGGGATTCACCCCTCCACTTT. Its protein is CASSFRDRDSPLHF.

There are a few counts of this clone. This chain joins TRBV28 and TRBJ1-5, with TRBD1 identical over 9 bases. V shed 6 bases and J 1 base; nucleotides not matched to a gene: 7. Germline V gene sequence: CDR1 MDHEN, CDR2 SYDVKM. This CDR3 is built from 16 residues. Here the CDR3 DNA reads TGTGCCAGCAGCCCGGACAGGGGAAAGAGCAATCAGCCCCAGCATTTT. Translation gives CASSPDRGKSNQPQHF.

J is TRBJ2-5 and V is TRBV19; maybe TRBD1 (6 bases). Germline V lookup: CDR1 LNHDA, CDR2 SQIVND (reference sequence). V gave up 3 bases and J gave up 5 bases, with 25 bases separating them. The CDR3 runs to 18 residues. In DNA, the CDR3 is TGTGCCAGTAGTATCTACGGGCAACAGCAGGGGACAAGCGAGACCCAGTACTTC. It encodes CASSIYGQQQGTSETQYF.

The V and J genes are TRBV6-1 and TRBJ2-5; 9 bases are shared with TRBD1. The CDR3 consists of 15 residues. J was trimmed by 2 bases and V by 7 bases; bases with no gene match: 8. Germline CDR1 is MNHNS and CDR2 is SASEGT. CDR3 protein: CASTLGQGYQETQYF. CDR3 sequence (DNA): TGTGCCAGCACCCTGGGACAGGGTTATCAAGAGACCCAGTACTTC.

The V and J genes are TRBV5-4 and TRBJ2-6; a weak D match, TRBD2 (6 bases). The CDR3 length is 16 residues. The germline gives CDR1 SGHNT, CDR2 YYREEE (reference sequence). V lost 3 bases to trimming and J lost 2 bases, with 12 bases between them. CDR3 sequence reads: CASSWGVTPGANVLTF. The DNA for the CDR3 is TGTGCCAGCAGCTGGGGGGTCACTCCTGGGGCCAACGTCCTGACTTTC.

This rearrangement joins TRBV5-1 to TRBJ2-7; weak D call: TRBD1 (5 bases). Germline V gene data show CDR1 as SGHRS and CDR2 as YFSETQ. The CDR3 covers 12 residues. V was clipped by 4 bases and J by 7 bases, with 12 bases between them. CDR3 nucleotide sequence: TGCGCCAGCAGCCCGGACAACCTGGAGCAGTACTTC. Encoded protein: CASSPDNLEQYF.

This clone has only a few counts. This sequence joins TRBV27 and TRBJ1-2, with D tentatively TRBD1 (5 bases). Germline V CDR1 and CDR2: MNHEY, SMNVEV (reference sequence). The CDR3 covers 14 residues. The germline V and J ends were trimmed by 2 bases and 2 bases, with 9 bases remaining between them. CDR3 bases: TGTGCCAGCAGTTTAGGGGCAGGGAACTATGGCTACACCTTC. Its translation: CASSLGAGNYGYTF.

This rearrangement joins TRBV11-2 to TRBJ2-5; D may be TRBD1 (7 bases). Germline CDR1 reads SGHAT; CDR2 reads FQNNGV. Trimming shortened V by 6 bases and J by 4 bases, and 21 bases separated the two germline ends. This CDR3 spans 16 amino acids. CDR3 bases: TGTGCCAGCAGTAATAGGGACCCAGGGGGAGGAGAGACCCAGTACTTC. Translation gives CASSNRDPGGGETQYF.